Listed below are T cell receptor beta chains from one sample, sequenced in a study of blood T cells in healthy people across ages. TCRdb passed the 5' RACE reads through MiXCR, listing each CDR3 protein once. Seen here are 700,000 to 900,000 distinct CDR3 sequences, approximately 55% observed once, and the top ten hold around 41%. The sample comprised blood. The receptor set was obtained from an elderly man in good health. The CDR3 runs from the conserved cysteine through the conserved F or W. The D gene is left open where the match is weak. The size field is filled for only some rows; it gives once, few, many or a size class.

d_call j_call v_call clone_size cdr3_nt cdr3_aa
- TRBJ2-4 TRBV6-2/TRBV6-3 - TGTGCCAGCAGTGCCGTCTCGGGAAAATCCTGGGCTCAGTACTTC CASSAVSGKSWAQYF
- TRBJ2-5 TRBV5-1 few TGCGCCAGCAGCCCGGGGCGGGCCCCCGGTGGCCAAGAGACCCAGTACTTC CASSPGRAPGGQETQYF
TRBD1 TRBJ2-7 TRBV27 few TGTGCCAGCAGTCGAAAGGGGGCTGGGTACGAGCAGTACTTC CASSRKGAGYEQYF
TRBD2 TRBJ2-5 TRBV5-1 - TGCGCCAGCATGAGGGCGGGAGTAGGGGAGACCCAGTACTTC CASMRAGVGETQYF
- TRBJ2-4 TRBV20-1 - TGCAGTGCTAGGGTCCTAGCCAAAAACATTCAGTACTTC CSARVLAKNIQYF
TRBD2 TRBJ2-1 TRBV3-1 - TGTGCCAGCAGCCATTTCGGAATAGCGGGAGGGTACAACGAGCAGTTCTTC CASSHFGIAGGYNEQFF
TRBD2 TRBJ2-1 TRBV2 few TGTGCCAGCAGTGACCCGGGACTAGCGGGATACAATGAGCAGTTCTTC CASSDPGLAGYNEQFF
- TRBJ1-4 TRBV12-3/TRBV12-4 few TGTGCCAGCAGTTTAAGGGGCGGCAATAATGAAAAACTGTTTTTT CASSLRGGNNEKLFF
- TRBJ2-1 TRBV5-6 many TGTGCCAGCAGCTTTTCCCAGGACACGTGGCGCGATGAGCAGTTCTTC CASSFSQDTWRDEQFF
TRBD2 TRBJ2-4 TRBV20-1 - TGCAGTGCAATGGCGGGGGGGAACATTCAGTACTTC CSAMAGGNIQYF